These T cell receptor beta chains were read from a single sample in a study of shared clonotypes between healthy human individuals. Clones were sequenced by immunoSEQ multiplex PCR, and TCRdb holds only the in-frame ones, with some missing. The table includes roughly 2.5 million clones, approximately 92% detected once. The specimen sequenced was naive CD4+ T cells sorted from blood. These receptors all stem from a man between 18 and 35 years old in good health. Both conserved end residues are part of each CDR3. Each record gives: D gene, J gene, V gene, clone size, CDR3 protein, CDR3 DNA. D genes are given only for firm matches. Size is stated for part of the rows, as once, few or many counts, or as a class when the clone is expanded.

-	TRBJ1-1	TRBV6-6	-	CASSLGVNTEAFF	TGTGCCAGCAGTTTAGGGGTGAACACTGAAGCTTTCTTT
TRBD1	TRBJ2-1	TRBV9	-	CASSTTGAPYNEQFF	TGTGCCAGCAGCACTACAGGGGCTCCCTACAATGAGCAGTTCTTC
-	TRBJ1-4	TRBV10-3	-	CAISESGPVGEKLFF	TGTGCCATCAGTGAGTCGGGCCCAGTGGGGGAAAAACTGTTTTTT
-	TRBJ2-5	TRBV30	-	CAFSRGPQETQYF	TGTGCCTTCTCGAGGGGACCCCAAGAGACCCAGTACTTC
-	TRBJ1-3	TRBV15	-	CATSNTNHADSGNTIYF	TGTGCCACCAGCAATACAAACCACGCTGATTCTGGAAACACCATATATTTT
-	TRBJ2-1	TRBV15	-	CATSRDAGGKFF	TGTGCCACCAGCAGAGATGCCGGAGGGAAGTTCTTC
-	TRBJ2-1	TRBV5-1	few	CASSLNGGGINEQFF	TGCGCCAGCAGCTTGAACGGGGGAGGCATCAATGAGCAGTTCTTC
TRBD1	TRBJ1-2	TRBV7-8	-	CASSERTGVGGYTF	TGTGCCAGCAGCGAACGGACAGGGGTCGGTGGCTACACCTTC
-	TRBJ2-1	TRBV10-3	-	CATLNGGAYNEQFF	TGTGCCACCCTCAACGGCGGAGCCTACAATGAGCAGTTCTTC
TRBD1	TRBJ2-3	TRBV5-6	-	CASSATGGKTDTQYF	TGTGCCAGCAGCGCGACAGGGGGGAAGACAGATACGCAGTATTTT
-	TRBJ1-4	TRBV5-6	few	CASSTQARNEKLFF	TGTGCCAGCAGCACCCAGGCTCGTAATGAAAAACTGTTTTTT
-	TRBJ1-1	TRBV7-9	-	CASSPAGGLNTEAFF	TGTGCCAGCAGCCCGGCCGGCGGATTGAACACTGAAGCTTTCTTT
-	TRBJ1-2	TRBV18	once	CASSPLEGQYGYTF	TGTGCCAGCTCCCCCCTCGAGGGGCAGTATGGCTACACCTTC
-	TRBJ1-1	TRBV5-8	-	CASSFGITDNTEAFF	TGTGCCAGCAGCTTCGGGATCACGGATAACACTGAAGCTTTCTTT
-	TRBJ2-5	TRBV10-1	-	CASSDPVRGETQYF	TGCGCCAGCAGTGACCCGGTTAGGGGGGAGACCCAGTACTTC
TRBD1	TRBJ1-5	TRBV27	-	CASSLPGQYHGQPQHF	TGTGCCAGCAGTTTACCGGGACAGTATCATGGTCAGCCCCAGCATTTT
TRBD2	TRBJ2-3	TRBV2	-	CASSSPGGVTDTQYF	TGTGCCAGCAGTAGTCCCGGGGGGGTCACAGATACGCAGTATTTT
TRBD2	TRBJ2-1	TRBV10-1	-	CASSGASGPYNEQFF	TGCGCCAGCAGTGGTGCTAGCGGGCCTTACAATGAGCAGTTCTTC
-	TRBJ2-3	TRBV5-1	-	CASSPLPQDRTDTQYF	TGCGCCAGCAGCCCGCTACCTCAAGACCGCACAGATACGCAGTATTTT
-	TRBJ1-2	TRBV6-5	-	CASSQGRSYTF	TGTGCCAGCAGTCAGGGGAGGAGCTACACCTTC
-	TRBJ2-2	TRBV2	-	CASSVHSSTGELFF	TGTGCCAGCAGTGTGCATTCTTCCACCGGGGAGCTGTTTTTT
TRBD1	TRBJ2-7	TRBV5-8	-	CASSPTGPGEEQYF	TGTGCCAGCAGCCCGACAGGGCCCGGGGAGGAGCAGTACTTC
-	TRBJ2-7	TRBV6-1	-	CASTWTPSNEQYF	TGTGCCAGCACATGGACCCCGAGCAACGAGCAGTACTTC
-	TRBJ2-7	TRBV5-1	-	CASSTLVVGAYEQYF	TGCGCCAGCAGCACCTTGGTTGTGGGAGCCTACGAGCAGTACTTC
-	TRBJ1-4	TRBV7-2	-	CASSLAGATGNEKLFF	TGTGCCAGCAGCTTAGCCGGGGCTACAGGGAATGAAAAACTGTTTTTT
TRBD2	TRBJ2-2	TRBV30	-	CAWKPRDSGGAARTGELFF	TGTGCCTGGAAACCTAGGGATAGCGGGGGGGCTGCCCGGACCGGGGAGCTGTTTTTT
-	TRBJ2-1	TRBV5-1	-	CASTLIGGMSSYNEQFF	TGCGCCAGCACCCTGATAGGGGGGATGAGCTCCTACAATGAGCAGTTCTTC
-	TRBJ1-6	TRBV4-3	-	CASSQTTGYNSPLHF	TGCGCCAGCAGCCAGACGACAGGATATAATTCACCCCTCCACTTT
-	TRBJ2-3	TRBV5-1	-	CASAAGWRDTQYF	TGCGCCAGCGCCGCGGGGTGGAGGGATACGCAGTATTTT
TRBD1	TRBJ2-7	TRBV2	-	CASKRDRAYEQYF	TGTGCCAGCAAGAGGGACAGGGCCTACGAGCAGTACTTC
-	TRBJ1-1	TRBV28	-	CASSLRFQGSEAFF	TGTGCCAGCAGTTTACGGTTCCAGGGTTCTGAAGCTTTCTTT
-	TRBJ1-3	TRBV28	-	CASSLSGSGNTIYF	TGTGCCAGCAGTTTATCAGGGTCTGGAAACACCATATATTTT
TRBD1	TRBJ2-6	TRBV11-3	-	CASSPGTGASSGANVLTF	TGTGCCAGCAGCCCTGGGACAGGGGCCTCCTCTGGGGCCAACGTCCTGACTTTC
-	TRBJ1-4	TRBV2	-	CASRNRDPNEKLFF	TGTGCCAGCAGGAACCGGGACCCTAATGAAAAACTGTTTTTT
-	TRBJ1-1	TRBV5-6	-	CASSFPGDTEAFF	TGTGCCAGCAGCTTCCCAGGGGACACTGAAGCTTTCTTT
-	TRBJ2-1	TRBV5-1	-	CASSLPGNEQFF	TGCGCCAGCAGCCTCCCCGGGAATGAGCAGTTCTTC
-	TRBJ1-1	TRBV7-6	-	CASSLSGFEAFF	TGTGCCAGCAGCTTAAGCGGATTTGAAGCTTTCTTT
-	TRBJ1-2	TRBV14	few	CASSLSGSYGYTF	TGTGCCAGCAGCCTCAGCGGGTCCTATGGCTACACCTTC
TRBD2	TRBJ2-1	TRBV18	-	CASSPLTGQTSGSRIVGQFF	TGTGCCAGCTCACCACTTACGGGACAGACTAGCGGGAGTAGAATCGTTGGGCAGTTCTTC
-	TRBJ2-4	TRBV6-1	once	CASHRTSLAKNIQYF	TGTGCCAGCCATCGGACATCTCTAGCCAAAAACATTCAGTACTTC
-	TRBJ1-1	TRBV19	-	CASTSVQGATEAFF	TGTGCCAGTACTTCAGTTCAAGGTGCCACTGAAGCTTTCTTT
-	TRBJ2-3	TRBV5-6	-	CASSLVGQPTDTQYF	TGTGCCAGCAGCTTGGTTGGGCAGCCCACAGATACGCAGTATTTT